These 14 T cell receptor beta chains were sequenced from one sample in a study of cytomegalovirus exposure and HLA in healthy donors. Some clones are missing from TCRdb's copy, which holds only in-frame ones; the method was immunoSEQ multiplex PCR. The profile shows about 180,000 clones, approximately 86% of them singletons. Sequenced: PBMCs. The origin of the receptors is a man in his late teens or twenties in good health and CMV-seropositive.

This clone occurred once. The rearrangement joins TRBV9 to TRBJ2-3; D perhaps matches TRBD2 (7 bases). Germline V gives CDR1 SGDLS, CDR2 YYNGEE. The CDR3 has 18 residues. Trimming pared 0 bases from V and 3 bases from J, leaving 20 bases between. The CDR3 loop reads CASSVGPWRAGATDTQYF. CDR3 DNA sequence: TGTGCCAGCAGCGTAGGTCCGTGGAGGGCGGGGGCAACAGATACGCAGTATTTT.

The gene calls are TRBV27 and TRBJ2-5; weak D call: TRBD1 (5 bases). V shed 3 bases and J shed 3 bases, with 11 bases lying between them. Looked up from germline, CDR1 is MNHEY and CDR2 is SMNVEV (reference sequence). The CDR3 length is 14 residues. The CDR3 loop reads CASSFSDSKETQYF. The CDR3 nucleotides read TGTGCCAGCAGTTTTTCCGACAGCAAAGAGACCCAGTACTTC.

On this clone: Germline and junction disagree at one end, which may indicate a read error. The CDR3 DNA reads as TGTGCCAGCAGTTCCGGGACTAGAGCCCTCTTC. This gives the protein CASSSGTRALF. This chain connects TRBV11-2 to TRBJ2-7, with 8 bases that match TRBD2. Germline CDR1 SGHAT, CDR2 FQNNGV. There are 11 residues in the CDR3.

The chain uses TRBV6-6 and TRBJ2-5; D unresolved. Germline CDR1 MNHNY, CDR2 SVGAGI (reference sequence). With 6 bases removed from V and 5 bases from J, the gap between germline ends came to 7 bases. The CDR3 spans 11 residues. This CDR3 is CASSTDETQYF. CDR3 DNA: TGTGCCAGCAGCACAGACGAGACCCAGTACTTC.

This rearrangement joins TRBV5-4 to TRBJ2-7; 7 bases agree with TRBD2. Germline assignment: CDR1 SGHNT and CDR2 YYREEE (reference sequence). Losses at the gene ends were 0 bases for V and 0 bases for J; bases not matched to a gene: 9. The CDR3 sequence is 17 residues long. The CDR3 is CASSLGPQGGSSYEQYF. The CDR3 coding sequence is TGTGCCAGCAGCTTGGGACCCCAGGGAGGGAGCTCCTACGAGCAGTACTTC.

The chain combines TRBV10-3 with TRBJ1-4; D unresolved. Germline values: CDR1 ENHRY, CDR2 SYGVKD. The germline V and J ends were trimmed by 2 bases and 4 bases, with 5 bases remaining between them. The CDR3 length is 13 residues. The DNA for the CDR3 is TGTGCCATCAGTGAGACCGGTAATGAAAAACTGTTTTTT. Translating it yields CAISETGNEKLFF.

This chain uses TRBV4-2 with TRBJ2-5; 14 nucleotides match TRBD2. CDR1 LGHNA and CDR2 YNFKEQ come from the germline V gene. Losses at the gene ends were 5 bases for V and 2 bases for J; bases not matched to a gene: 7. This CDR3 is 17 amino acids long. The CDR3 is CASSSRTSGGLQETQYF. CDR3 bases: TGTGCCAGCAGCTCCCGGACTAGCGGGGGGTTACAAGAGACCCAGTACTTC.

V and J are TRBV9 and TRBJ1-1; 7 bases match TRBD1. The junction had 4 bases not matched to a gene; V was cut back by 4 bases and J by 1 base. The CDR3 consists of 14 residues. The germline V gene has CDR1 SGDLS and CDR2 YYNGEE. CDR3 region: CASSLGQANTEAFF. The CDR3 nucleotides are TGTGCCAGCAGCCTAGGACAGGCGAACACTGAAGCTTTCTTT.

This clone was recorded once. The CDR3 sequence: CANNNSSSSYNEQFF. The CDR3 bases are TGTGCCAATAACAATAGCAGCAGCTCCTACAATGAGCAGTTCTTC. The chain joins TRBV19 to TRBJ2-1; D remains ambiguous. Trimming shortened V by 10 bases and J by 0 bases, and 16 bases separated the two germline ends. The CDR3 covers 15 residues. Per germline, CDR1 LNHDA and CDR2 SQIVND (reference sequence).

The chain joins TRBV28 to TRBJ1-1, with D possibly matching TRBD1 (5 bases). The CDR3 runs 13 residues. V was clipped by 8 bases and J by 5 bases, with 15 bases between them. CDR1 is MDHEN and CDR2 is SYDVKM in the germline V gene. The CDR3 bases are TGTGCCAGCCTCATTGGGGGGGGGACTGAAGCTTTCTTT. It codes for CASLIGGGTEAFF.

The chain carries TRBV27 and TRBJ2-1; TRBD2 matches at 7 bases. The CDR3 is made up of 14 amino acids. The ends lost 6 bases at V and 10 bases at J; junction bases unmatched: 12. Germline CDR1 and CDR2: MNHEY and SMNVEV (reference sequence). As DNA, the CDR3 is TGTGCCAGCAGGCTACTAGCGAGAGGGAACGAGCAGTTCTTC. Translation gives CASRLLARGNEQFF.

The genes are TRBV27 and TRBJ1-1, with D uncertain. This CDR3 has 14 residues. V dropped 3 bases and J dropped 6 bases, with 14 bases sitting between them. In germline, CDR1 is MNHEY, CDR2 SMNVEV (reference sequence). Here the CDR3 reads CASSFSSNTAEAFF. DNA for the CDR3: TGTGCCAGCAGTTTTTCAAGCAATACCGCTGAAGCTTTCTTT.

The chain carries TRBV4-3 and TRBJ2-3, with 10 nucleotides matching TRBD1. CDR3 length: 14 amino acids. CDR1 is LGHNA and CDR2 is YSLEER in the germline V gene. The V gene end was trimmed by 3 bases and the J gene end by 4 bases; junction bases not matched to a gene: 1. Here the CDR3 reads CASSQGTGADTQYF. Here the CDR3 DNA reads TGCGCCAGCAGCCAGGGGACAGGGGCAGATACGCAGTATTTT.

The chain employs TRBV10-2 and TRBJ1-1; D perhaps matches TRBD1 (5 bases). The CDR3 has 14 residues. The germline V and J ends were trimmed by 6 bases and 3 bases, with 14 bases remaining between them. From germline, CDR1 is WSHSY and CDR2 SAAADI. For the CDR3, the DNA is TGCGCCAGCAGCCCGGGACTAATGGACACTGAAGCTTTCTTT. It specifies CASSPGLMDTEAFF.